The rows below give T cell receptor beta chains drawn from one sample of a study of T cell repertoires in cytomegalovirus infection. TCRdb re-analysed the reads in MiXCR, keeping a single row per CDR3 protein. The sample lists around 770,000 distinct CDR3 sequences, roughly 28% occurring once. No antigens are known for them. Sample: cultured CD8+ T cells from PBMCs, taken from culture after CMV antigen stimulation. The receptors here all came from a human donor in good health (CMV status not recorded). Some clones in this sample may be carry-over from other donors' samples. The CDR3 runs from the conserved cysteine through the conserved F or W. Each record gives: V gene, D gene, J gene, clone size, CDR3 DNA, CDR3 protein. A D gene is named only where the DNA matches it firmly. Rows give clone size only sometimes, using once, few, many, or a class for an expanded clone.

TRBV4-1	TRBD1	TRBJ1-2	few	TGCGCCAGCAGCCAAGATAGCGGACAGGGTGGAATGCTTGGCTACACCTTC	CASSQDSGQGGMLGYTF
TRBV24-1	-	TRBJ2-5	few	TGTGCCACCAGTAATGGACAGGGAGGGGTTGAGACCCAGTACTTC	CATSNGQGGVETQYF
TRBV4-1	-	TRBJ1-1	-	TGCGCCAGCAGCCAAGGGTTGGTTTCCACTGAAGCTTTCTTT	CASSQGLVSTEAFF
TRBV25-1	-	TRBJ1-1	-	TGTGCCACCATAGGGTATACGGACACTGAAGCTTTCTTT	CATIGYTDTEAFF
TRBV7-8	-	TRBJ1-1	many	TGTGCCAGCACCTACGGGAAACACACTGAAGCTTTCTTT	CASTYGKHTEAFF
TRBV27	TRBD1	TRBJ1-3	-	TGTGCCAGCAGGTCGACAGGGAGGGAAAGAAACACCATATATTTT	CASRSTGRERNTIYF
TRBV3-1	TRBD1	TRBJ1-2	-	TGTGCCAGCAGCCAAGAAGGGGCAAGAAAGGGGGCCTATGATGGCTACACCTTC	CASSQEGARKGAYDGYTF
TRBV6-1	-	TRBJ2-3	few	TGTGCCAGCAGCCCTTCTAAACCTTATGTGTCAGATACGCAGTATTTT	CASSPSKPYVSDTQYF
TRBV4-2	-	TRBJ2-2	-	TGTGCCAGCAGCCAAGATCTGACTATCGGGGCCTACACCGGGGAGCTGTTTTTT	CASSQDLTIGAYTGELFF
TRBV6-2/TRBV6-3	TRBD2	TRBJ2-1	-	TGTGCCAGCAGGCCTGCGGGGGGGTCCTACAATGAGCAGTTCTTC	CASRPAGGSYNEQFF
TRBV18	TRBD1	TRBJ2-1	many	TGTGCCAGCTCACCATCGACAACCAGGGACAGTGAGCAGTTCTTC	CASSPSTTRDSEQFF
TRBV7-9	TRBD1	TRBJ2-5	-	TGTGCCAGCAGCTACCCAGGACAGGTTGCCATGTCCTTC	CASSYPGQVAMSF